This T cell receptor (beta chain) comes out of a study of OX40 agonist ivuxolimab in advanced cancers. The study, taken as a whole, reports: At 0.1-3.0 mg/kg, partial responders had clonal expansion among the lowest observed.

V was trimmed by 9 bases and J by 8 bases, leaving 16 bases between them. The CDR3 covers 12 residues. Germline CDR1 and CDR2: SNHLY and FYNNEI. For this clone: Its antigen is still unknown.

Autoimmune disease history or systemic immunosuppression excluded patients. The data were produced by immunoSEQ multiplex PCR, yet TCRdb's version contains in-frame clones alone and is incomplete. Among roughly 64,000 clones listed, about 88% were seen once. The chain carries TRBV2 and TRBJ1-2; weak D call: TRBD1 (5 bases). The sample was CD4+ or CD8+ T cells sorted from blood, taken in a trial of the OX40 agonist ivuxolimab. The TCR comes from an adult with an advanced solid tumor such as melanoma, head and neck, liver or kidney cancer. The CDR3 region is CARFQGTEGYTF. The CDR3 DNA follows: TGTGCCAGGTTCCAGGGAACAGAAGGCTACACCTTC.